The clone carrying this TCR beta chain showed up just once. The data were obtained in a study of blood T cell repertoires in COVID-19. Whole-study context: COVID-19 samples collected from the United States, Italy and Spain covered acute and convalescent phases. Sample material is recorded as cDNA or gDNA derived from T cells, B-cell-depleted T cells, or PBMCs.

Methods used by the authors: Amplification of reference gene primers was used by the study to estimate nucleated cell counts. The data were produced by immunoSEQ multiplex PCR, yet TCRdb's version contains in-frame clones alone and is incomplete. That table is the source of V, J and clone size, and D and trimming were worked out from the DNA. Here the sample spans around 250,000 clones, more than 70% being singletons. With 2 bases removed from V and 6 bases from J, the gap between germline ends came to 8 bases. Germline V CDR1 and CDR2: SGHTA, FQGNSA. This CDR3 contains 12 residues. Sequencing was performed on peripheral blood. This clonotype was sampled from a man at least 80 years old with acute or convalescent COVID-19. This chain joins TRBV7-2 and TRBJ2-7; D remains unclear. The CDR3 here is CASSLRRSEQYF. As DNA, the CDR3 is TGTGCCAGCAGCTTAAGGCGGTCCGAGCAGTACTTC.